Listed below are T cell receptor beta chains from one sample, sequenced in a study of cytomegalovirus exposure and HLA in healthy donors. This table comes from immunoSEQ multiplex PCR, and its TCRdb copy is limited to in-frame clones, with some not included. The sample shows about 140,000 clones, roughly 10% of them seen only once. Sequencing used PBMCs. Every receptor here comes from a male donor in good health and CMV-seronegative. Each CDR3 is given with its conserved first and last residue. A D gene is named only where the DNA matches it firmly. Size values are once, few and many counts, or a class for expanded clones, and some rows have none.

abundance,d_gene,j_gene,v_gene,CDR3nt,CDR3aa
few,.,TRBJ1-5,TRBV28,TGTGCCAGCAGTGCCCTCACAGGCCAGCCCCAGCATTTT,CASSALTGQPQHF
few,.,TRBJ2-1,TRBV9,TGTGCCAGCAGCGTCGTATCCTCCTACAATGAGCAGTTCTTC,CASSVVSSYNEQFF
.,.,TRBJ2-7,TRBV27,TGTGCCAGCAGTCAATTCTCCAGTAACTACGAGCAGTACTTC,CASSQFSSNYEQYF
.,.,TRBJ1-2,TRBV11-2,TGTGCCAGCAGCTTAGACCAGTCCTATGGCTACACCTTC,CASSLDQSYGYTF
.,TRBD1,TRBJ2-3,TRBV10-3,TGTGCCATCAGTGAGTCCGGACAGGCAAGCACAGATACGCAGTATTTT,CAISESGQASTDTQYF
.,.,TRBJ2-7,TRBV5-1,TGCGCCAGCAGCTGGGGGGACAGAACAGCCTACGAGCAGTACTTC,CASSWGDRTAYEQYF
.,.,TRBJ1-1,TRBV5-4,TGTGCCAGCAGCTTTCAGGGTGAAGCTTTCTTT,CASSFQGEAFF
.,.,TRBJ2-7,TRBV27,TGTGCCAGCAGTTTAAGGCGGTACTACGAGCAGTACTTC,CASSLRRYYEQYF
.,.,TRBJ2-7,TRBV27,TGTGCCAGCAGTTTATCCAGGGGCCCTCTAGACTACGAGCAGTACTTC,CASSLSRGPLDYEQYF
.,TRBD2,TRBJ2-7,TRBV4-1,TGCGCCAGCAGCCGTGATGGTCGGGAGGGGGTCCCCTACGAGCAGTACTTC,CASSRDGREGVPYEQYF
.,TRBD1,TRBJ1-5,TRBV5-4,TGTGCCAGCAGTAGACAGGGAAGTGATCAGCCCCAGCATTTT,CASSRQGSDQPQHF
few,TRBD2,TRBJ2-1,TRBV7-9,TGTGCCAGCAGCTTATGGAGGGGACTAGCGGGGGGCTCCTACAATGAGCAGTTCTTC,CASSLWRGLAGGSYNEQFF
few,.,TRBJ1-2,TRBV2,TGTGCCAGCAGTGAAGCTGGGCCAGGGTCTGGGGATGGCTACACCTTC,CASSEAGPGSGDGYTF
.,.,TRBJ2-7,TRBV13,TGTGCCAGCAGCTCTTCCTACGAGCAGTACTTC,CASSSSYEQYF
few,.,TRBJ1-2,TRBV27,TGTGCCAGCAGTTTCGGGGAGCCCTATGGCTACACCTTC,CASSFGEPYGYTF
few,.,TRBJ2-3,TRBV7-9,TGTGCCAGCAGCTTAGTGACTCTCGGAACAGATACGCAGTATTTT,CASSLVTLGTDTQYF
few,TRBD1,TRBJ1-1,TRBV4-1,TGCGCCAGCAGCCCCTTGGGACAGGGCGTGGCGAACACTGAAGCTTTCTTT,CASSPLGQGVANTEAFF
few,.,TRBJ2-2,TRBV5-4,TGTGCCAGCAGCTTGGAGTCGGGTTGGACCGGGGAGCTGTTTTTT,CASSLESGWTGELFF
few,.,TRBJ2-7,TRBV7-9,TGTGCCAGCAGCTTAGAGTCGGCAGGGTCGGGCGAGCAGTACTTC,CASSLESAGSGEQYF
.,TRBD1,TRBJ2-2,TRBV6-6,TGTGCCAGCAGTTACCTGGACAGGGGGCCGACCGGGGAGCTGTTTTTT,CASSYLDRGPTGELFF
.,TRBD1,TRBJ1-1,TRBV9,TGTGCCAGCAGCGTAGTGCGGACAGGAGACACTGAAGCTTTCTTT,CASSVVRTGDTEAFF
.,.,TRBJ1-4,TRBV6-1,TGTGCCAGCAGGAGGCAAGAAAAACTGTTTTTT,CASRRQEKLFF